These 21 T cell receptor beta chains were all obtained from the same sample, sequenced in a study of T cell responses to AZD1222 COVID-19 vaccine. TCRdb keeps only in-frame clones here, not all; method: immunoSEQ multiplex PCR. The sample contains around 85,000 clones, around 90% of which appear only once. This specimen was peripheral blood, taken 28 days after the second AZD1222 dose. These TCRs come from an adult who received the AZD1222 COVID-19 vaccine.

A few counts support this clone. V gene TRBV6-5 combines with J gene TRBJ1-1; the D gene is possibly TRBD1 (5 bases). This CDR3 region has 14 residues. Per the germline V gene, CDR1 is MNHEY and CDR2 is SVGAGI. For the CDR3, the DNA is TGTGCATCGACTTCGGGTCAGGGGAACACTGAAGCTTTCTTT. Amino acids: CASTSGQGNTEAFF.

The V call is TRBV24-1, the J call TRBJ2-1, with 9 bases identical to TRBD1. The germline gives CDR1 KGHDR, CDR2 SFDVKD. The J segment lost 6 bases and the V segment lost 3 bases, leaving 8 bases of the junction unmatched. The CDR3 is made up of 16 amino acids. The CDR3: CATSDRRRDRVNEQFF. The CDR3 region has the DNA TGTGCCACCAGTGATCGCCGCCGGGACAGGGTCAATGAGCAGTTCTTC.

The CDR3 DNA sequence: TGTGCCTCCCTGGAACGGCAGAACACTGAAGCTTTCTTT. It specifies CASLERQNTEAFF. The rearrangement joins TRBV6-5 to TRBJ1-1, with D unclear. Germline CDR1 MNHEY, CDR2 SVGAGI. The length of the CDR3 is 13 residues. V was pared by 11 bases and J by 1 base, with 14 bases between.

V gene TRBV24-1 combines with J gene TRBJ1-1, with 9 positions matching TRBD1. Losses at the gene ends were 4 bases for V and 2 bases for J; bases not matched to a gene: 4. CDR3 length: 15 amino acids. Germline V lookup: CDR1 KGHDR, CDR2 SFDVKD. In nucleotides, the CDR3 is TGTGCCACCAGTGACCCGACAGGGGGAAACACTGAAGCTTTCTTT. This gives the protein CATSDPTGGNTEAFF.

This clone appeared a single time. The CDR3 is CASSPEGRGSYNEQFF. In DNA form, the CDR3 reads TGCGCCAGCAGTCCCGAGGGGCGGGGGTCCTACAATGAGCAGTTCTTC. The chain employs TRBV5-1 and TRBJ2-1; 7 bases are a match to TRBD2. V gave up 5 bases and J gave up 1 base; unmatched junction bases: 9. The CDR3 is made up of 16 amino acids. CDR1 SGHRS and CDR2 YFSETQ come from the germline V gene.

CDR3 amino acids: CASFVGHNEQFF. The CDR3 nucleotides are TGTGCCAGCTTCGTCGGCCACAATGAGCAGTTCTTC. This chain uses TRBV28 with TRBJ2-1; D uncertain. Germline loops: CDR1 MDHEN, CDR2 SYDVKM. V lost 8 bases and J 5 bases, leaving 10 bases between the germline ends. The CDR3 has 12 residues. The whole variable domain, filled in from reference TRBV28 and TRBJ2-1, reads DVKVTQSSRYLVKRTGEKVFLECVQDMDHENMFWYRQDPGLGLRLIYFSYDVKMKEKGDIPEGYSVSREKKERFSLILESASTNQTSMYLCASFVGHNEQFFGPGTRLTVL.

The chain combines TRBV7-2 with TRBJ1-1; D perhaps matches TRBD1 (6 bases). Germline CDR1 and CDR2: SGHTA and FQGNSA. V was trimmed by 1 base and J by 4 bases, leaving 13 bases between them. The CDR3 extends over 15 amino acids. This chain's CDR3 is CASSLVTGPSTEAFF. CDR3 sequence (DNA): TGTGCCAGCAGCTTAGTAACAGGGCCTAGCACTGAAGCTTTCTTT.

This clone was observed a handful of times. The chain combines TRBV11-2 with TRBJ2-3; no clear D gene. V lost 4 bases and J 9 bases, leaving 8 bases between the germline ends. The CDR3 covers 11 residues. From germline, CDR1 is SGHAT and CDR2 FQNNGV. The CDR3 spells CASSSPVTQYF. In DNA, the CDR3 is TGTGCCAGCAGCTCCCCCGTGACGCAGTATTTT.

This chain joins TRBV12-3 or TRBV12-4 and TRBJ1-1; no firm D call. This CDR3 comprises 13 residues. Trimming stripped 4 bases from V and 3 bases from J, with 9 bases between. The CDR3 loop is CASSYGRDTEAFF. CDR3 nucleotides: TGTGCCAGCAGTTATGGTCGGGACACTGAAGCTTTCTTT.

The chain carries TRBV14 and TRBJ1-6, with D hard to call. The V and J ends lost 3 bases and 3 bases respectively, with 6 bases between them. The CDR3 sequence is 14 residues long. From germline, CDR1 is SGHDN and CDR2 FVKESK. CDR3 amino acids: CASSQSFYNSPLHF. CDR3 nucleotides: TGTGCCAGCAGCCAGTCCTTCTATAATTCACCCCTCCACTTT.

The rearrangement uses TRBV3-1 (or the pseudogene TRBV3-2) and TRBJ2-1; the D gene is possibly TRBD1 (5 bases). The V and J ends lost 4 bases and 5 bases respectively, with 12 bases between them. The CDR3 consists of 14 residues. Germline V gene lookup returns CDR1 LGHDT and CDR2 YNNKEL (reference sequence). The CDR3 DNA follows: TGTGCCAGCAGCCCCTTCCAGGGAAACAATGAGCAGTTCTTC. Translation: CASSPFQGNNEQFF.

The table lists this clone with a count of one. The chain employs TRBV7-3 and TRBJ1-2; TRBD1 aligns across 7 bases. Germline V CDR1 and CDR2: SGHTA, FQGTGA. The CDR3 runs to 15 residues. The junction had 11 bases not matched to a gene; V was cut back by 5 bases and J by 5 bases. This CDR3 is CASSSHRQGTYGYTF. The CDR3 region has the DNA TGTGCCAGCAGCAGCCATAGACAGGGAACTTATGGCTACACCTTC. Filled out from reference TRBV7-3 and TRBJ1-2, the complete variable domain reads GAGVSQTPSNKVTEKGKYVELRCDPISGHTALYWYRQSLGQGPEFLIYFQGTGAADDSGLPNDRFFAVRPEGSVSTLKIQRTERGDSAVYLCASSSHRQGTYGYTFGSGTRLTVV.

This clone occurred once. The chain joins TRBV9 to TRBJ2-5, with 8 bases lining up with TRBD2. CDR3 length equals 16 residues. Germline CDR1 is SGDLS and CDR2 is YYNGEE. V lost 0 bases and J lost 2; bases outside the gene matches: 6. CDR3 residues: CASSVGGGLGQETQYF. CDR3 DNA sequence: TGTGCCAGCAGCGTAGGCGGGGGACTAGGTCAAGAGACCCAGTACTTC.

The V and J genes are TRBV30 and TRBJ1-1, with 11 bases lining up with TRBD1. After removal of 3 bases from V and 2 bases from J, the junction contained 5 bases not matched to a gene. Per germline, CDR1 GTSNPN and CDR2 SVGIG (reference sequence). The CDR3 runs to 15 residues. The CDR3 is CAWRGTGGGNTEAFF. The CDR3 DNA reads TGTGCCTGGAGGGGGACAGGGGGTGGTAACACTGAAGCTTTCTTT.

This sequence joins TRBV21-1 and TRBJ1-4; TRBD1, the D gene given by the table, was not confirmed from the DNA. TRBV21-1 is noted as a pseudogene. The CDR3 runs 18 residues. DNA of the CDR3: TGTGCCAGCAGCAAAGTGGGACAGGAGCCTGCAACTAATGAAAAACTGTTTTTT. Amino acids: CASSKVGQEPATNEKLFF.

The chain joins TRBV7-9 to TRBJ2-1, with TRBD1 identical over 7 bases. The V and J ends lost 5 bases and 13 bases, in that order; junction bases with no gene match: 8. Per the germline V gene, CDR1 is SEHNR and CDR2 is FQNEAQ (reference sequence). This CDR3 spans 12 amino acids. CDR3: CASSEAGTEQFF. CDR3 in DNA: TGTGCCAGCAGCGAGGCCGGGACAGAACAGTTCTTC.

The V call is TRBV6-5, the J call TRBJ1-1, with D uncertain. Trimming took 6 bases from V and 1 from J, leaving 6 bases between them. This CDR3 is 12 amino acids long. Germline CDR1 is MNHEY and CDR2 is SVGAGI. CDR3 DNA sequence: TGTGCCAGCAGGGACCCGAACACTGAAGCTTTCTTT. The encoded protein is CASRDPNTEAFF.

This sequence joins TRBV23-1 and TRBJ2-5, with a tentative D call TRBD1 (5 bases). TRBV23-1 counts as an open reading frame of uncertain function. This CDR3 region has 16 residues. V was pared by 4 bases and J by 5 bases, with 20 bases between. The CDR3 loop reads CASSRGRVLLSETQYF. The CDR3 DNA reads TGCGCCAGCAGTCGGGGCCGGGTCCTTCTATCGGAGACCCAGTACTTC.

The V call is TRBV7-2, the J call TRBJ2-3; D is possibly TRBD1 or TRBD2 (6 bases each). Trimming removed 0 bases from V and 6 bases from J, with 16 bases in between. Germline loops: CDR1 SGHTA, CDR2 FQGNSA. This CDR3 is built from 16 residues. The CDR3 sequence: CASSLAQPGAGDTQYF. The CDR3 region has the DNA TGTGCCAGCAGCTTAGCGCAGCCGGGGGCAGGGGATACGCAGTATTTT.

This CDR3 reads CASSRDRDEQYF. For the CDR3, the DNA is TGTGCCAGCTCACGCGACAGGGACGAGCAGTACTTC. The rearrangement joins TRBV18 to TRBJ2-7; 7 positions agree with TRBD1. Trimming at V came to 4 bases and at J to 5 bases, leaving 2 bases not matched to a gene. Germline V CDR1 and CDR2: KGHSH, LQKENI. The CDR3 extends over 12 amino acids.

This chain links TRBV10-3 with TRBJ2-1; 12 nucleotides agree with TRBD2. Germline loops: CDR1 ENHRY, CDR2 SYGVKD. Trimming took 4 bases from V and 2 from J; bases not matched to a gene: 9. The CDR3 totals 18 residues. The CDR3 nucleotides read TGTGCCATCAGTGGAGCCCGGACTAGCGGGGCCACCTACAATGAGCAGTTCTTC. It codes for CAISGARTSGATYNEQFF.